This T cell receptor (beta chain) emerged from a study of shared clonotypes between healthy human individuals. General study results and limits: In contrast to clonotypes shared by all four donors, non-shared clonotypes had lower generation probabilities. An expected dependence of interdonor clonotype sharing on sequencing depth was noted. The study generally estimated greater richness for naive than memory subsets.

Clones were sequenced by immunoSEQ multiplex PCR, and TCRdb holds only the in-frame ones, with some missing. The sample has about 2 million clones, approximately 94% seen once. CD45RO-negative cells were positively selected for CCR7, leaving out terminally differentiated effector memory CD45RA+ cells. Concerning this clone itself: Its antigen is currently unknown. This sample also contains other DNA sequences that code for the same CDR3.

Deletions cut 0 bases from V and 5 bases from J, with 11 bases between. Per germline, CDR1 SGDLS and CDR2 YYNGEE. The CDR3 covers 14 residues. The genes are TRBV9 and TRBJ1-1; perhaps TRBD1 as D (5 bases). The sequenced material came from naive CD8+ T cells sorted from blood. This TCR derives from a man aged 18 to 35 in good health. The CDR3 protein is CASSVARGGTEAFF. The CDR3 region has the DNA TGTGCCAGCAGCGTAGCGAGGGGAGGGACTGAAGCTTTCTTT.